The 13 T cell receptor beta chains given below trace back to one sample, sequenced in a study of T-cell memory formation after mild COVID-19. TCRdb reprocessed the 5' RACE reads with MiXCR, giving one entry per CDR3 protein. The data contain approximately 89,000 distinct CDR3 sequences, around 13% of them seen just once; the ten biggest clones take up 40% to 45%. The sequenced sample consisted of PBMCs or a T cell subset sorted from them (not recorded which). These receptor sequences come from a man between 18 and 35 years old who had mild COVID-19 (a few samples of this study predate the infection). Cell type and time point are not known.

This clonotype was counted only a few times. The chain has TRBV9 and TRBJ2-7; 11 nucleotides match TRBD2. The CDR3 consists of 15 residues. V gave up 3 bases and J gave up 0 bases; unmatched junction bases: 2. Germline V gives CDR1 SGDLS, CDR2 YYNGEE. CDR3 coding DNA: TGTGCCAGCAGCGGTAGCGGGGGGGTCTCCTACGAGCAGTACTTC. Its protein is CASSGSGGVSYEQYF.

The rearrangement uses TRBV4-1 and TRBJ1-2; possible D gene TRBD1, 6 bases. The CDR3 totals 15 residues. CDR1 is MGHRA and CDR2 is YSYEKL in the germline V gene. Trimming took off 4 bases at V and 8 bases at J, with 20 bases between the two ends. The CDR3, as DNA: TGCGCCAGCAGCCTTCAGCAGGGGATTTCGGTGGGCTACACCTTC. Translated: CASSLQQGISVGYTF.

This clonotype was detected only once. A much larger clone sits a single nucleotide away, making a read error possible. This chain joins TRBV7-9 and TRBJ2-7, with 7 bases matching TRBD1. Germline CDR1 reads SEHNR; CDR2 reads FQNEAQ (reference sequence). The CDR3 totals 17 residues. With 2 bases clipped from V and 6 bases from J, the junction kept 16 bases outside the gene matches. The chain's CDR3 is CASSLQRTGPLSGEQYF. CDR3 DNA: TGTGCCAGCAGCTTACAGAGGACAGGCCCTCTGAGTGGCGAGCAGTACTTC.

This clonotype showed up just a few times. The rearrangement uses TRBV4-1 and TRBJ2-3; 11 nucleotides agree with TRBD2. Germline trimming cut 0 bases from V and 2 bases from J; bases unmatched to any gene: 4. Germline V gene data show CDR1 as MGHRA and CDR2 as YSYEKL. CDR3 length: 17 residues. CDR3 region: CASSQEPSGGTTDTQYF. DNA for the CDR3: TGCGCCAGCAGCCAAGAGCCTAGCGGGGGGACCACAGATACGCAGTATTTT.

This clonotype was seen more than once but under ten times. The rearrangement uses TRBV12-3 or TRBV12-4 and TRBJ1-2; D unresolved. The V end was cut by 4 bases, the J end by 4 bases, with 16 bases between. This CDR3 has 15 residues. The CDR3, as DNA: TGTGCCAGCAGTTCGCGAGAGGAGGATACCTATGGCTACACCTTC. Translated, it gives CASSSREEDTYGYTF.

This clonotype was picked up a small number of times. The chain combines TRBV12-3 or TRBV12-4 with TRBJ2-5, with TRBD1 identical over 10 bases. The CDR3 runs 14 residues. V was pared by 4 bases and J by 4 bases, with 3 bases of the junction left unmatched. The CDR3 nucleotides read TGTGCCAGCAGTTCCGGACAGGGGGGAGAGACCCAGTACTTC. Translated, it gives CASSSGQGGETQYF.

The chain employs TRBV11-2 and TRBJ2-3; TRBD2 aligns across 9 bases. V shed 7 bases, J shed 1 base, and the junction held 9 bases outside the gene matches. CDR3 size: 16 residues. Germline V gives CDR1 SGHAT, CDR2 FQNNGV. CDR3 DNA sequence: TGTGCCAGCACCACGCCCGTAGCGGGGGGCACAGATACGCAGTATTTT. Protein: CASTTPVAGGTDTQYF.

This clonotype was detected a few times. The gene calls are TRBV6-6 and TRBJ1-2, with 7 bases matching TRBD1. Germline-derived CDR1 and CDR2 are MNHNY and SVGAGI (reference sequence). This CDR3 is built from 17 residues. Losses at the gene ends were 5 bases for V and 2 bases for J; bases not matched to a gene: 14. The CDR3 spells CASSVRGQREGNYGYTF. The CDR3 nucleotides read TGTGCCAGCAGTGTGAGGGGGCAAAGAGAAGGGAACTATGGCTACACCTTC.

This clonotype has just a few counts. This chain uses TRBV4-3 with TRBJ2-2; 11 bases map to TRBD2. Germline CDR1 and CDR2: LGHNA and YSLEER. Unmatched junction bases numbered 3, after V lost 6 bases and J lost 3 bases. The CDR3 contains 15 residues. The CDR3 DNA reads TGCGCCAGCAGGCCACTAGCGGGGGACACCGGGGAGCTGTTTTTT. It translates to CASRPLAGDTGELFF.

This chain uses TRBV29-1 with TRBJ2-7, with D maybe TRBD1 (6 bases). Deletions cut 4 bases from V and 6 bases from J, with 13 bases between. From germline, CDR1 is SQVTM and CDR2 ANQGSEA. The length of the CDR3 is 12 residues. The CDR3 coding sequence is TGCAGCGTTGGAGCCAGAGGGGGCGAGCAGTACGTC. Amino acid sequence: CSVGARGGEQYV.

This clonotype appeared once. The chain combines TRBV28 with TRBJ1-2; D might be TRBD1 (5 bases). V was trimmed by 3 bases and J by 1 base, leaving 12 bases between them. The germline CDR1 and CDR2 sequences are MDHEN and SYDVKM. The length of the CDR3 is 15 residues. The CDR3 nucleotides are TGTGCCAGCAGTTTTATGGGGCGAAATAACTATGGCTACACCTTC. It is translated as CASSFMGRNNYGYTF.

This clonotype turned up a few times. V and J are TRBV20-1 and TRBJ1-2; 10 bases fit TRBD1. Germline values: CDR1 DFQATT, CDR2 SNEGSKA (reference sequence). V lost 5 bases, J lost 0 bases, and 12 bases stayed unmatched. This CDR3 region has 17 residues. The CDR3: CSAPGTGAQLANYGYTF. CDR3 bases: TGCAGTGCTCCCGGGACAGGGGCCCAACTAGCTAACTATGGCTACACCTTC.

This clonotype appeared a few times. The chain employs TRBV4-1 and TRBJ2-7; weak D call: TRBD2 (6 bases). V lost 1 base to trimming and J lost 0 bases, with 16 bases between them. The CDR3 spans 17 residues. Germline CDR1 is MGHRA and CDR2 is YSYEKL. The CDR3 protein is CASSQVLGGASSYEQYF. The CDR3 nucleotides are TGCGCCAGCAGCCAAGTCCTCGGGGGAGCTAGCTCCTACGAGCAGTACTTC.